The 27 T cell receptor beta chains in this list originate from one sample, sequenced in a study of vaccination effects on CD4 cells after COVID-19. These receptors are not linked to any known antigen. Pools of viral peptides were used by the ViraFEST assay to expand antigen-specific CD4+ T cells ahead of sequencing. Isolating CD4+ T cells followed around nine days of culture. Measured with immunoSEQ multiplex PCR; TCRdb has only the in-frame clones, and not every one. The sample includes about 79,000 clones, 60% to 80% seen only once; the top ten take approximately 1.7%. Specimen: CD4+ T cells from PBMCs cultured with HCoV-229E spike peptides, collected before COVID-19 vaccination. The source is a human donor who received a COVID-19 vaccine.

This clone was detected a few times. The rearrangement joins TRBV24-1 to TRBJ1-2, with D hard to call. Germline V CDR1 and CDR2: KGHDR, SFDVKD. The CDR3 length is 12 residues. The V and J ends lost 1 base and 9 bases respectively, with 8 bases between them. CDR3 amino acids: CATSDFERSYTF. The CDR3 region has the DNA TGTGCCACCAGTGATTTTGAACGGAGCTACACCTTC.

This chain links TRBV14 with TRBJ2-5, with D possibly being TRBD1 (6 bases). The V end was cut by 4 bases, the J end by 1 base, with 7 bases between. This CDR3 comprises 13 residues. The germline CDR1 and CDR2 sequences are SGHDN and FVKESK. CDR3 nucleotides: TGTGCCAGCAGCCGGGGGCTCCAAGAGACCCAGTACTTC. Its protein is CASSRGLQETQYF.

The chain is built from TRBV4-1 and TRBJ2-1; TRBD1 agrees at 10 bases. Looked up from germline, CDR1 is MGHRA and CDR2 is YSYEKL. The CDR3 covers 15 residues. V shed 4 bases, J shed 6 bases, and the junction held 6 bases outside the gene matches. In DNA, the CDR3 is TGCGCCAGCAGCCCCGGGACAGGGGAACGCAATGAGCAGTTCTTC. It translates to CASSPGTGERNEQFF.

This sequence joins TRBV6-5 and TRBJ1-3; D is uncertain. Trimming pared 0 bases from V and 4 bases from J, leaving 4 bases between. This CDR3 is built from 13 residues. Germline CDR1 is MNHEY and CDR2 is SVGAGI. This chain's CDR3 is CASSYSKGNTIYF. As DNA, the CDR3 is TGTGCCAGCAGTTACTCCAAAGGAAACACCATATATTTT.

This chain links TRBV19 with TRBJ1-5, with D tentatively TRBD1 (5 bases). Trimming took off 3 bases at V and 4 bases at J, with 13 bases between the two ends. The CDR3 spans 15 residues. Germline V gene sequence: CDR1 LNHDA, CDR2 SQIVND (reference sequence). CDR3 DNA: TGTGCCAGTAGTATGGGCAGGGAGAGGAATCAGCCCCAGCATTTT. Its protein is CASSMGRERNQPQHF.

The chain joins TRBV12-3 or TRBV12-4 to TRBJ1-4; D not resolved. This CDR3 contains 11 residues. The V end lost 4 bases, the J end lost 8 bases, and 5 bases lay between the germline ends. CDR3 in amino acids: CASSSGEKLFF. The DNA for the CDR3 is TGTGCCAGCAGTTCGGGGGAAAAACTGTTTTTT.

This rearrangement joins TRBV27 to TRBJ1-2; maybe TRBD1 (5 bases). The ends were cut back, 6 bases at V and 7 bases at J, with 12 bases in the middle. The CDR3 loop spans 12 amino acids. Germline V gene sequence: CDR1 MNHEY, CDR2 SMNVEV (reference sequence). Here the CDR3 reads CASRGPSFGYTF. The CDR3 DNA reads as TGTGCCAGCAGGGGGCCTAGTTTTGGCTACACCTTC.

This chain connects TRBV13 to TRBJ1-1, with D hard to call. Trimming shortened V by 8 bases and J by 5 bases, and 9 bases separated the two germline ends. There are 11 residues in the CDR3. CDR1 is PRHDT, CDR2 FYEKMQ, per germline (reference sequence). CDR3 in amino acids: CASRRSTEAFF. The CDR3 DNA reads TGTGCCAGCCGGAGGTCGACTGAAGCTTTCTTT.

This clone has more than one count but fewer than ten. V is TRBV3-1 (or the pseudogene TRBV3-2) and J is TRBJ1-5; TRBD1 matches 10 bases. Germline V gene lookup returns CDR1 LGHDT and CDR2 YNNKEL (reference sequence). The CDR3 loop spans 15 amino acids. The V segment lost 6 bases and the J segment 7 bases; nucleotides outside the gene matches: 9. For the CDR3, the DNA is TGTGCCAGCAGTCGTGACAGGGGGCTTGCCCAGCCCCAGCATTTT. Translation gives CASSRDRGLAQPQHF.

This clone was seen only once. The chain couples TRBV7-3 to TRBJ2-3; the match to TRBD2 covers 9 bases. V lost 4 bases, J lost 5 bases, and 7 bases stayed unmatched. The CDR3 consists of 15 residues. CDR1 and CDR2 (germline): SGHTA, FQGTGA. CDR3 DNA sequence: TGTGCCAGCAGCTCCAGCGGGGGGCGCGGAGATACGCAGTATTTT. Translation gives CASSSSGGRGDTQYF.

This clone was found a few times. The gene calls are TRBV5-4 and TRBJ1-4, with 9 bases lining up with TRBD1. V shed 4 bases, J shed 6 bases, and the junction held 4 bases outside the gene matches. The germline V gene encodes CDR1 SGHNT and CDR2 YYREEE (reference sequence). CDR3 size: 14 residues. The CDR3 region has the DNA TGTGCCAGCAGCACCCGACAGGGGGATGAAAAACTGTTTTTT. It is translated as CASSTRQGDEKLFF.

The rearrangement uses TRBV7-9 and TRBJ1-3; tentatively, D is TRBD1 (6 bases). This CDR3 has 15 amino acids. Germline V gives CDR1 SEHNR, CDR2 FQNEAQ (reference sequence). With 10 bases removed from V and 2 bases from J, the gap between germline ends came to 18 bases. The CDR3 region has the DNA TGTGCCAAGGGGGATGGTGTGGAAGCTGGAAACACCATATATTTT. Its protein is CAKGDGVEAGNTIYF.

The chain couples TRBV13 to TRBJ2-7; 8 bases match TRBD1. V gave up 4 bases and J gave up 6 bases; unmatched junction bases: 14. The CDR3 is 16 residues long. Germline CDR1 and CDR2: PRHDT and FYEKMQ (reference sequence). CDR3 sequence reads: CASSSGPGTGGSEQYV. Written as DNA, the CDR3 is TGTGCCAGCAGCTCGGGCCCCGGGACAGGTGGTAGCGAGCAGTACGTC.

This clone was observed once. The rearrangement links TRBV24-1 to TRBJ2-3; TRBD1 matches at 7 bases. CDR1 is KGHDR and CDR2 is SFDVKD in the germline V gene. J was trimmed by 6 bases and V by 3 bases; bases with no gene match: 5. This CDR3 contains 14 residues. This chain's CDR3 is CATSDVTGADTQYF. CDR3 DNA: TGTGCCACCAGTGATGTCACAGGGGCTGATACGCAGTATTTT.

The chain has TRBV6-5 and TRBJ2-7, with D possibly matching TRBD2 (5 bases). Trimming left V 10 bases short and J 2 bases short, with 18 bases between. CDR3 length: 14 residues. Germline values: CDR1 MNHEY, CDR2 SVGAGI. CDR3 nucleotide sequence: TGTGCCATTAAGTATGGGAGCGTTCCCTACGAGCAGTACGTC. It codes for CAIKYGSVPYEQYV.

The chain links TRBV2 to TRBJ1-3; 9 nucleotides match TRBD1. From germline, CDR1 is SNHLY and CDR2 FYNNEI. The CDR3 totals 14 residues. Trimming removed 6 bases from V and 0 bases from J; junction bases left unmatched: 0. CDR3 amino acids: CASRGQGSGNTIYF. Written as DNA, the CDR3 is TGTGCCAGCAGGGGACAGGGCTCTGGAAACACCATATATTTT.

The CDR3 region is CASSLGTAVSTDTQYF. As DNA, the CDR3 is TGCGCCAGCAGCCTAGGGACAGCAGTTAGCACAGATACGCAGTATTTT. The rearrangement links TRBV5-1 to TRBJ2-3, with 7 bases aligning to TRBD1. The J segment lost 0 bases and the V segment lost 4 bases, leaving 8 bases of the junction unmatched. CDR1 is SGHRS, CDR2 YFSETQ, per germline. The CDR3 has 16 amino acids.

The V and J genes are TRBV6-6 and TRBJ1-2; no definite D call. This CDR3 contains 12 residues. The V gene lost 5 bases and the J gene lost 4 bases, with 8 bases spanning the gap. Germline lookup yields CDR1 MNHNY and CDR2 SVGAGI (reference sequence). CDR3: CASSQLSYGYTF. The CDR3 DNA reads TGTGCCAGCAGTCAACTCAGCTATGGCTACACCTTC.

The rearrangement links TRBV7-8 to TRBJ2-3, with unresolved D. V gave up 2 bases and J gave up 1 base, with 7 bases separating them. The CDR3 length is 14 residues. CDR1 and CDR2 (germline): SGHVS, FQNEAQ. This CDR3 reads CASSLSTGTDTQYF. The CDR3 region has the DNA TGTGCCAGCAGCTTATCGACCGGCACAGATACGCAGTATTTT.

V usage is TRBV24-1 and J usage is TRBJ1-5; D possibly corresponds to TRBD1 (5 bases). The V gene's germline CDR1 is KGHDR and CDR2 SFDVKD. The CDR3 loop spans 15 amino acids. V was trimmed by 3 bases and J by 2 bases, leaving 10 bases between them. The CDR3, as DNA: TGTGCCACCAGTGATCTCGGGGGAGGCAATCAGCCCCAGCATTTT. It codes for CATSDLGGGNQPQHF.

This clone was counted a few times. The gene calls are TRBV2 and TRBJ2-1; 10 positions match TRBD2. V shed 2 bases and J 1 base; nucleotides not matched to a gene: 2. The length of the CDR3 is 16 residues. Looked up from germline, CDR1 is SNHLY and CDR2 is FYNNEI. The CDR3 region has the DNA TGTGCCAGCAGTGAAACAGCGGGGGGGTCCTACAATGAGCAGTTCTTC. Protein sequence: CASSETAGGSYNEQFF.

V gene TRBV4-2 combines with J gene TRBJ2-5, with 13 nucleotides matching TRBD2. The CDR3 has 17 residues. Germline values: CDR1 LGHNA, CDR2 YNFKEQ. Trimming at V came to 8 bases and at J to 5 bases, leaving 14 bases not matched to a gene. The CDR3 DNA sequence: TGTGCCAGCCGTCCGGGACTAGCGGGGCCGGGCGGGGAGACCCAGTACTTC. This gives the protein CASRPGLAGPGGETQYF.

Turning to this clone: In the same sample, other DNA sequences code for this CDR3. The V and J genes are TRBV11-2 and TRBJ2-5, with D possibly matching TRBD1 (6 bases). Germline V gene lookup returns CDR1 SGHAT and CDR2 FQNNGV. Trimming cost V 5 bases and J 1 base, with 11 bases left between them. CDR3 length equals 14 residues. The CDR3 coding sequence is TGTGCCAGCAGCCGGGGACAACTCCAAGAGACCCAGTACTTC. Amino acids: CASSRGQLQETQYF.

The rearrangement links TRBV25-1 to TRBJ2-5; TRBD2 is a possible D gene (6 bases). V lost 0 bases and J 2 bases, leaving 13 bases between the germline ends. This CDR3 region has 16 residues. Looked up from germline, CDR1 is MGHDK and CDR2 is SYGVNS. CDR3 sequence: CASSEYRGTLQETQYF. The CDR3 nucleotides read TGTGCCAGCAGTGAATATCGAGGGACTCTGCAAGAGACCCAGTACTTC. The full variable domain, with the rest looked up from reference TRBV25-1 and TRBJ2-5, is EADIYQTPRYLVIGTGKKITLECSQTMGHDKMYWYQQDPGMELHLIHYSYGVNSTEKGDLSSESTVSRIRTEHFPLTLESARPSHTSQYLCASSEYRGTLQETQYFGPGTRLLVL.

The CDR3 spells CASSAPGVYTQYF. The DNA for the CDR3 is TGTGCCAGTAGTGCCCCAGGGGTCTATACGCAGTATTTT. The chain links TRBV19 to TRBJ2-3, with D tentatively TRBD1 (6 bases). Germline assignment: CDR1 LNHDA and CDR2 SQIVND (reference sequence). Deletions cut 5 bases from V and 7 bases from J, with 13 bases between. CDR3 length: 13 amino acids.

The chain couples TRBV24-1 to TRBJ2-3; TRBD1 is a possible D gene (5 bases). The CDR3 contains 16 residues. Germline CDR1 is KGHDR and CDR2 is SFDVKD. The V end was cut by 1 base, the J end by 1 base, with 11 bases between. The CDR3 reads CATSDLSGRGTDTQYF. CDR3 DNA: TGTGCCACCAGTGATTTATCAGGCAGGGGCACAGATACGCAGTATTTT.

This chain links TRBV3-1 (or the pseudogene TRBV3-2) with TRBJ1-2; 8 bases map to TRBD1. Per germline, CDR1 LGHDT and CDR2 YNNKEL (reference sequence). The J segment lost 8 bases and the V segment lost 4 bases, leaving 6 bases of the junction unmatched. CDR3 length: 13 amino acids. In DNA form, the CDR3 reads TGTGCCAGCAGCCGATCGACAGGGGCGGGCTACACCTTC. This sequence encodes CASSRSTGAGYTF.